The 2 T cell receptor beta chains listed next were all sequenced from one sample in a study of T cell changes during pregnancy in multiple sclerosis. Method: immunoSEQ multiplex PCR; TCRdb's copy keeps in-frame clones and lacks some. The data hold fewer than 65,000 clones, with about nine tenths observed a single time. The sample was CD4+ T cells from peripheral blood mononuclear cells, taken in the first trimester of pregnancy. The receptors stem from a female donor with multiple sclerosis, enrolled in a pregnancy study.

This CDR3 reads CASKATVSGNTIYF. In DNA form, the CDR3 reads TGTGCCAGCAAGGCGACAGTCTCTGGAAACACCATATATTTT. V and J are TRBV6-1 and TRBJ1-3, with D perhaps matching TRBD1 (5 bases). Trimming removed 7 bases at V and 0 bases at J, with 10 bases between. CDR1 is MNHNS and CDR2 is SASEGT in the germline V gene. The CDR3 extends over 14 amino acids.

CDR3: CASSFKTGTNTGELFF. CDR3 nucleotides: TGTGCCAGCAGCTTCAAGACAGGGACGAACACCGGGGAGCTGTTTTTT. V gene TRBV7-2 combines with J gene TRBJ2-2, with TRBD1 identical over 7 bases. CDR1 and CDR2 from the germline V gene are SGHTA and FQGNSA. With 3 bases clipped from V and 0 bases from J, the junction kept 4 bases outside the gene matches. The CDR3 has 16 residues.